A single sample is the source of the 17 T cell receptor beta chains below, sequenced in a study of T cell repertoires in cytomegalovirus infection. No antigen has been identified for these receptors. One entry per CDR3 protein, called by TCRdb with MiXCR from the reads. The sample lists about 110,000 distinct CDR3 sequences, about 30% seen once, with about three quarters in the top ten. This specimen was CD8+ T cells from cultured PBMCs, taken from culture after CMV antigen stimulation. These TCRs come from a human donor in good health (CMV status not recorded). Some clones in this sample may be carry-over from other donors' samples.

In its sample, this clonotype was seen a few times. CDR3 bases: TGCGCCAGCAGCCAAGAGCTCGATAGCGTATATTACAATCAGCCCCAGCATTTT. It yields the protein CASSQELDSVYYNQPQHF. The rearrangement uses TRBV4-1 and TRBJ1-5; D is uncertain. Germline V gives CDR1 MGHRA, CDR2 YSYEKL. With 0 bases removed from V and 3 bases from J, the gap between germline ends came to 18 bases. The CDR3 runs to 18 residues.

This clonotype has a handful of counts. The chain carries TRBV27 and TRBJ2-5; 7 nucleotides align to TRBD1. V lost 3 bases, J lost 4 bases, and 8 bases stayed unmatched. The CDR3 has 15 amino acids. Germline V lookup: CDR1 MNHEY, CDR2 SMNVEV (reference sequence). The CDR3 loop reads CASSFKQGPAETQYF. The CDR3 DNA reads as TGTGCCAGCAGTTTCAAACAGGGGCCGGCAGAGACCCAGTACTTC.

This chain uses TRBV5-1 with TRBJ1-1; no definite D call. Germline CDR1 SGHRS, CDR2 YFSETQ. Trimming took off 1 base at V and 4 bases at J, with 11 bases between the two ends. This CDR3 comprises 14 residues. The CDR3: CASSLNALSTEAFF. DNA of the CDR3: TGCGCCAGCAGCTTGAACGCCCTGAGCACTGAAGCTTTCTTT.

On this clonotype itself: Possible read error: a much larger clone is one base away. This rearrangement joins TRBV6-6 to TRBJ1-2; D may be TRBD1 (5 bases). Germline loops: CDR1 MNHNY, CDR2 SVGAGI (reference sequence). The CDR3 is made up of 17 amino acids. The CDR3 protein is CANSYEGRFLSDYGYTF. The DNA of the CDR3 is TGTGCCAACAGTTACGAGGGGCGATTCCTTTCAGACTATGGCTACACCTTC.

This clonotype was seen only a few times. The chain is built from TRBV7-8 and TRBJ2-2; either TRBD1 or TRBD2 may supply D (5 bases each). The V gene lost 2 bases and the J gene lost 1 base, with 14 bases spanning the gap. In germline, CDR1 is SGHVS, CDR2 FQNEAQ. The CDR3 is 17 amino acids. In DNA form, the CDR3 reads TGTGCCAGCAGCTTAAATGGGGGATACTTGAACACCGGGGAGCTGTTTTTT. This sequence encodes CASSLNGGYLNTGELFF.

This clonotype has just a few counts. The chain carries TRBV7-2 and TRBJ2-7, with D perhaps assigned TRBD1 or TRBD2 (5 bases each). The CDR3 loop spans 14 amino acids. Trimming cost V 3 bases and J 0 bases, with 9 bases left between them. Germline V gives CDR1 SGHTA, CDR2 FQGNSA. The CDR3 loop reads CASSFWGPSYEQYF. CDR3 in DNA: TGTGCCAGCAGCTTTTGGGGACCCTCCTACGAGCAGTACTTC.

The V gene is TRBV9, the J gene TRBJ2-3; D not certain. The CDR3 totals 14 residues. Trimming removed 4 bases from V and 5 bases from J, with 14 bases in between. Germline values: CDR1 SGDLS, CDR2 YYNGEE. The chain's CDR3 is CASSLTGSGDTQYF. The CDR3 nucleotides read TGTGCCAGCAGCCTTACCGGGTCAGGAGATACGCAGTATTTT.

This clonotype showed up many times. In DNA form, the CDR3 reads TGCGCCAGCAGCCAAGATGCGGCTAGCGGGGAGAGCGAGACCCAGTACTTC. This codes for CASSQDAASGESETQYF. The rearrangement uses TRBV4-1 and TRBJ2-5; 9 bases are a match to TRBD2. This CDR3 contains 17 residues. CDR1 and CDR2 (germline): MGHRA, YSYEKL. The V segment lost 0 bases and the J segment 5 bases; nucleotides outside the gene matches: 10.

The J gene is TRBJ2-3, the V gene TRBV29-1; 7 nucleotides line up with TRBD2. The CDR3 spans 15 residues. J was trimmed by 4 bases and V by 6 bases; bases with no gene match: 13. Germline loops: CDR1 SQVTM, CDR2 ANQGSEA. The DNA of the CDR3 is TGCAGCGTGACTAGCACCAATTCCCCAGCAGATACGCAGTATTTT. Its translation: CSVTSTNSPADTQYF.

The chain joins TRBV6-5 to TRBJ2-2; 7 positions agree with TRBD1. Germline CDR1 reads MNHEY; CDR2 reads SVGAGI. This CDR3 contains 18 residues. The V and J ends lost 6 bases and 6 bases, in that order; junction bases with no gene match: 19. CDR3 sequence: CASSRYVDRKVIAGELFF. The CDR3 bases are TGTGCCAGCAGCCGTTACGTGGACAGGAAGGTCATCGCCGGGGAGCTGTTTTTT.

This clonotype was picked up a small number of times. This chain joins TRBV27 and TRBJ2-7; D gene uncertain. Germline loops: CDR1 MNHEY, CDR2 SMNVEV (reference sequence). The V end was cut by 3 bases, the J end by 6 bases, with 12 bases between. There are 13 residues in the CDR3. In DNA form, the CDR3 reads TGTGCCAGCAGTTTCTCTGCTATTGGCGAGCAGTACTTC. It translates to CASSFSAIGEQYF.

This clonotype was seen many times. The gene calls are TRBV6-2 or TRBV6-3 and TRBJ1-6, with D unresolved. This CDR3 comprises 12 residues. Trimming shortened V by 8 bases and J by 8 bases, and 10 bases separated the two germline ends. Germline V gene lookup returns CDR1 MNHEY and CDR2 SVGEGT. This CDR3 is CASSPDDSPLHF. For the CDR3, the DNA is TGTGCCAGCTCCCCGGATGATTCACCCCTCCACTTT.

There are a few counts of this clonotype. The chain carries TRBV12-3 or TRBV12-4 and TRBJ2-3; TRBD2 is a possible D gene (5 bases). Deletions cut 6 bases from V and 2 bases from J, with 18 bases between. CDR3 length: 16 residues. CDR3 bases: TGTGCCAGCAGCCCCGCTGGAGGAATTCCCACAGATACGCAGTATTTT. It codes for CASSPAGGIPTDTQYF.

The rearrangement uses TRBV7-2 and TRBJ2-7, with D unclear. CDR1 is SGHTA and CDR2 is FQGNSA in the germline V gene. The CDR3 is made up of 15 amino acids. V lost 2 bases and J 2 bases, leaving 13 bases between the germline ends. The CDR3 loop is CASSLRSEVPYEQYF. CDR3 DNA: TGTGCCAGCAGCTTAAGAAGCGAGGTACCCTACGAGCAGTACTTC.

This clonotype was detected a few times. The rearrangement joins TRBV6-2 or TRBV6-3 to TRBJ2-1; 16 nucleotides align to TRBD2. This CDR3 has 19 amino acids. With 2 bases clipped from V and 4 bases from J, the junction kept 8 bases outside the gene matches. Germline assignment: CDR1 MNHEY and CDR2 SVGEGT. The CDR3: CASSYPGLAGGPGYNEQFF. The CDR3, as DNA: TGTGCCAGCAGTTACCCGGGACTAGCGGGGGGGCCAGGTTACAATGAGCAGTTCTTC.

This clonotype was detected only once. The chain uses TRBV6-5 and TRBJ1-3; no clear D gene. The germline gives CDR1 MNHEY, CDR2 SVGAGI. The CDR3 length is 13 residues. V dropped 6 bases and J dropped 4 bases, with 10 bases sitting between them. CDR3 protein: CASSPGEGNTIYF. DNA of the CDR3: TGTGCCAGCAGCCCCGGGGAAGGAAACACCATATATTTT.

V is TRBV2 and J is TRBJ2-1, with D unresolved. Trimming removed 8 bases at V and 0 bases at J, with 14 bases between. Germline V CDR1 and CDR2: SNHLY, FYNNEI. The CDR3 has 15 amino acids. The CDR3 DNA is TGTGCCAGCGTCCCCTCCGGTGGCTCCTACAATGAGCAGTTCTTC. It codes for CASVPSGGSYNEQFF.